Shown below are 13 T cell receptor beta chains from a single sample sequenced in a study of blood T cell repertoires in COVID-19. The repertoire was sequenced with immunoSEQ multiplex PCR; TCRdb's copy has only in-frame clones and lacks some. The sample lists some 200,000 clones, 75% to 90% occurring once. The sequenced sample consisted of PBMCs or T cells enriched from blood (not recorded which). These receptors originate from a woman aged 18-29 years in a cohort exposed to, infected with or recovered from COVID-19 (not recorded which).

CDR3 sequence reads: CASSLLGVSNQPQHF. CDR3 bases: TGTGCCAGCAGCTTGCTCGGGGTAAGCAATCAGCCCCAGCATTTT. The chain employs TRBV5-5 and TRBJ1-5; no firm D call. This CDR3 is 15 amino acids long. V lost 1 base, J lost 1 base, and 9 bases lay in between. Per germline, CDR1 SGHKS and CDR2 YYEKEE (reference sequence).

J is TRBJ2-5 and V is TRBV6-5, with 10 bases lining up with TRBD2. The CDR3 contains 16 residues. Per the germline V gene, CDR1 is MNHEY and CDR2 is SVGAGI. V lost 2 bases and J lost 7; bases outside the gene matches: 10. The CDR3 region is CASSYPSSGGPRTQYF. CDR3 nucleotides: TGTGCCAGCAGTTACCCGTCTAGCGGGGGCCCAAGGACCCAGTACTTC.

The chain couples TRBV27 to TRBJ2-1; 14 nucleotides agree with TRBD2. The germline V gene has CDR1 MNHEY and CDR2 SMNVEV (reference sequence). There are 15 residues in the CDR3. V was pared by 8 bases and J by 6 bases, with 6 bases of the junction left unmatched. The CDR3: CASRLAGGPFNEQFF. CDR3 DNA sequence: TGTGCCAGCCGACTAGCGGGAGGGCCTTTCAATGAGCAGTTCTTC.

The rearrangement uses TRBV30 and TRBJ1-5; 7 nucleotides align to TRBD1. This CDR3 spans 13 amino acids. Trimming at V came to 2 bases and at J to 6 bases, leaving 4 bases not matched to a gene. Germline lookup yields CDR1 GTSNPN and CDR2 SVGIG (reference sequence). The CDR3 spells CAWSQGVSQPQHF. The CDR3 nucleotides are TGTGCCTGGAGTCAGGGGGTCTCTCAGCCCCAGCATTTT.

V usage is TRBV5-1 and J usage is TRBJ1-6; the match to TRBD1 covers 9 bases. J lost 10 bases, V lost 5 bases, and 10 bases had no gene match. The CDR3 length is 15 residues. CDR1 and CDR2 (germline): SGHRS, YFSETQ. The CDR3 spells CASSTGQGMESPLHF. The CDR3 bases are TGCGCCAGCAGTACTGGACAGGGGATGGAATCACCCCTCCACTTT.

In this sample, this clone turned up once. V gene TRBV5-4 combines with J gene TRBJ2-1; 8 nucleotides align to TRBD2. Losses at the gene ends were 4 bases for V and 5 bases for J; bases not matched to a gene: 8. In germline, CDR1 is SGHNT, CDR2 YYREEE (reference sequence). The CDR3 contains 15 residues. Here the CDR3 reads CASSVGLALNNEQFF. The CDR3 DNA sequence: TGTGCCAGCAGCGTAGGACTAGCCCTAAACAATGAGCAGTTCTTC.

The J gene is TRBJ1-1, the V gene TRBV11-3; 7 bases match TRBD1. CDR1 is SGHNT, CDR2 YENEEA, per germline. The CDR3 runs to 15 residues. The V segment lost 7 bases and the J segment 6 bases; nucleotides outside the gene matches: 14. In DNA, the CDR3 is TGTGCCAGCACCATTGGGGGCAGGGGGACCCCTGAAGCTTTCTTT. Translation gives CASTIGGRGTPEAFF.

The V and J genes are TRBV2 and TRBJ1-2; a possible D gene is TRBD1 (5 bases). V was clipped by 7 bases and J by 6 bases, with 18 bases between them. This CDR3 spans 14 amino acids. Germline-derived CDR1 and CDR2 are SNHLY and FYNNEI. CDR3 sequence reads: CASTLRGRVDGYTF. The CDR3 bases are TGTGCCAGCACCTTAAGGGGCAGGGTGGATGGCTACACCTTC.

The gene calls are TRBV12-5 and TRBJ1-6; possibly TRBD1 for D (5 bases). CDR3 length: 12 amino acids. The V end was cut by 11 bases, the J end by 13 bases, with 18 bases between. Germline assignment: CDR1 LGHNT and CDR2 FRNRAP. The CDR3 reads CAHGAGFSPLHF. The CDR3 nucleotides are TGTGCTCATGGGGCAGGGTTTTCTCCCCTCCACTTT.

V gene TRBV6-5 combines with J gene TRBJ1-1; D is ambiguous. Trimming took 0 bases from V and 1 from J, leaving 9 bases between them. This CDR3 is 15 amino acids long. The germline V gene has CDR1 MNHEY and CDR2 SVGAGI. CDR3 sequence reads: CASSYSNSPNTEAFF. The DNA of the CDR3 is TGTGCCAGCAGTTACTCGAACAGCCCGAACACTGAAGCTTTCTTT.

The gene calls are TRBV4-2 and TRBJ2-2; 7 bases map to TRBD2. This CDR3 is built from 16 residues. With V trimmed by 1 base and J by 7 bases, 9 bases remained unmatched. The germline V gene has CDR1 LGHNA and CDR2 YNFKEQ. DNA of the CDR3: TGTGCCAGCAGCCAAGGACTAGCAGGAGCAGGCGGGGAGCTGTTTTTT. Protein: CASSQGLAGAGGELFF.

The chain recombines TRBV21-1 with TRBJ1-2. TRBV21-1 is termed a pseudogene. The CDR3 contains 15 residues. CDR3 in DNA: TGTGCCAGCAGCAAAGGAAGAGAGAGGTACTATGGCTACACCTTC. Encoded protein: CASSKGRERYYGYTF.

The genes are TRBV11-2 and TRBJ1-1; no clear D. The CDR3 spans 14 residues. V was shortened by 5 bases and J by 6 bases, with 16 bases between the two germline ends. Germline values: CDR1 SGHAT, CDR2 FQNNGV. The CDR3 DNA reads TGTGCCAGCAGCGTGCGGATCGCACCCTCTGAAGCTTTCTTT. Its protein product is CASSVRIAPSEAFF.